This TCR beta chain was identified in a study of T cell responses to AZD1222 COVID-19 vaccine listed by TCRdb under 2021. About the investigation overall: AZD1222 recipients with second doses at about 4 weeks or about 12 weeks were pooled, because spike-specific TCR depth and breadth did not differ between schedules. TCR sequencing was performed for 230 to 250 trial participants, of whom 200 to 210 were given two doses of AZD1222 and approximately 25 were given two doses of MenACWY control vaccine. Trial participants were enrolled by age into subgroups of 18-55, 56-69 and 70-plus years, and around 150, 29 and 61 TCR-sequenced participants, respectively, were included in these subgroups. Study-level results and caveats: The 56-69-year group was small, and its depth increase did not reach significance, likely because of low power. Participants were mostly white British, with more females than males. The authors suggested clonal diversity may have been underestimated. Because no day 14 peak-response samples were available, the repertoires could be characterized only after the peak T cell response. CD4 TCRs associated with the vaccine covered the entire spike protein, and the dominant responses were in regions 160-218 and 743-854. After two AZD1222 doses, both the breadth and the depth of spike-specific TCRs were significantly higher than at day 0 and than in MenACWY recipients. Conclusions about previously exposed vaccinees are limited because only a handful of AZD1222 recipients were SARS-CoV-2 seropositive at baseline. Nearly half of unique spike-specific TCRs reportedly recognized epitopes outside regions mutated in the B.1.351 and B.1.1.7 variants.

The CDR3 regions of human TCRbeta chains were subjected to immunosequencing. From the authors' description of their analysis: Repertoire TCRs were checked for matches against a reference library of SARS-CoV-2-specific TCRs that had been generated using the MIRA antigen-specificity platform. Breadth was defined as the fraction of unique TCRs that were SARS-CoV-2-associated. Depth was defined as the fraction of total T cells that were SARS-CoV-2-associated. Using the MIRA data, every spike-specific TCR was mapped to the spike region that the TCR reacted to and assigned to either a CD4 or a CD8 class. Log10-transformed breadth and depth values were compared by one-way ANOVA with Sidak's multiple comparisons tests. This immuneACCESS table, as held by TCRdb, lists in-frame sequences with V and J called but not all clones. Of the missing ones, under half trace to an unresolved V gene in checked studies; the others have no known cause. V and J calls and clone size follow that table, whereas D and trimming were derived from the DNA. This sample has about 110,000 clones in its table, and more than 90% of those were observed once. The ten top clones hold roughly 1.1% of the sample.

The time point label corresponds to: baseline before first vaccination. The vaccinee samples were drawn from two UK trials, COV001 and COV002, one of which was a single-blind randomized controlled phase 2/3 trial testing AZD1222 (ChAdOx1 nCoV-19) in healthy adults. For TCRbeta chain sequencing, PBMC samples were collected from trial participants at day 0 and at day 28 after the second dose. About this clone itself: The antigen it binds to is not known. No base quality information exists; no much larger clone differs at one position.

Reading from cysteine to phenylalanine, the CDR3 counts 11 amino acids. Kept here is only the CDR3 DNA, which spans 33 bases and is read in frame from base 1. The V end loses 2 bases and the J end loses 9 bases, and a stretch of 5 bases separates them. The germline V gene (reference sequence) yields PRHDT for CDR1 and FYEKMQ for CDR2. The chain joins TRBV13 to TRBJ2-1, with no confidently assigned D gene. The source of this sequence is an adult in good health. The material sequenced was peripheral blood, taken on day 0 of AZD1222 vaccination. This receptor carries the CDR3 CASSLNFEQFF. The DNA is as follows: TGTGCCAGCAGCTTAAATTTTGAGCAGTTCTTC.